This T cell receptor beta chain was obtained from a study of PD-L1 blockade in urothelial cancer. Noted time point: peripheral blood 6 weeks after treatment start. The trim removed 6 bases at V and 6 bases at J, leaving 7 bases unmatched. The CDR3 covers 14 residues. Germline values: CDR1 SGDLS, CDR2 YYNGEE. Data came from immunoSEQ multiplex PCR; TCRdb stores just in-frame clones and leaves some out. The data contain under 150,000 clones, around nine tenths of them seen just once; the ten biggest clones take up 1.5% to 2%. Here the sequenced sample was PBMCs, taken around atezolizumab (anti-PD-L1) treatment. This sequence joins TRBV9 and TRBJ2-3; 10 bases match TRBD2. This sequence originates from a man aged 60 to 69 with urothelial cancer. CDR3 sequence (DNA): TGTGCCAGCACGAGGCTAGCGGGAGAGGATACGCAGTATTTT. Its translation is CASTRLAGEDTQYF.